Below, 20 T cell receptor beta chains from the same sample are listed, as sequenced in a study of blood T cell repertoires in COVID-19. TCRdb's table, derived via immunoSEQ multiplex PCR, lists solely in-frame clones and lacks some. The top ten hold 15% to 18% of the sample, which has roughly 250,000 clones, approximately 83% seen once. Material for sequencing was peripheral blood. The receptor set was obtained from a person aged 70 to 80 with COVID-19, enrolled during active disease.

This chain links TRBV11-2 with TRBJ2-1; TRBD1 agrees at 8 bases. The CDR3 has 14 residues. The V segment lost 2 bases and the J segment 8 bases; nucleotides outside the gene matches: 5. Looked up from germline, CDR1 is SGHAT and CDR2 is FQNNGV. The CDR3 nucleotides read TGTGCCAGCAGCTTAAGGACAGGGTGGGATGAGCAGTTCTTC. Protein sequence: CASSLRTGWDEQFF. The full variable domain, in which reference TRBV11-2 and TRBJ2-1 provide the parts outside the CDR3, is EAGVAQSPRYKIIEKRQSVAFWCNPISGHATLYWYQQILGQGPKLLIQFQNNGVVDDSQLPKDRFSAERLKGVDSTLKIQPAKLEDSAVYLCASSLRTGWDEQFFGPGTRLTVL.

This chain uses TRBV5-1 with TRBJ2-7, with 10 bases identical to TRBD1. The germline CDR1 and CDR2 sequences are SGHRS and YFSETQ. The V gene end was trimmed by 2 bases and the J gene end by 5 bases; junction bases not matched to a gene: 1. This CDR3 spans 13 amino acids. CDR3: CASSLGTGDEQYF. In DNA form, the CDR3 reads TGCGCCAGCAGCTTAGGGACAGGGGACGAGCAGTACTTC.

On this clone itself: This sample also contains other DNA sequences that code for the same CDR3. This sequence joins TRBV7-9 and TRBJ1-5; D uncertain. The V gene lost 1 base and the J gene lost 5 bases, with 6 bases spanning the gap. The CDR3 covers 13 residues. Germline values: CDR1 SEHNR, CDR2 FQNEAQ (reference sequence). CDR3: CASSLGGDQPQHF. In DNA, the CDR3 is TGTGCCAGCAGCTTAGGGGGAGATCAGCCCCAGCATTTT.

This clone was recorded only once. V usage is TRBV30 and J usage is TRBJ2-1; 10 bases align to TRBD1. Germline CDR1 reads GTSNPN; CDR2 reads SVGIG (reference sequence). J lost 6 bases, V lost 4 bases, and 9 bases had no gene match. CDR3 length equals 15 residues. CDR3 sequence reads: CAWTPGTGVGNEQFF. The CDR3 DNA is TGTGCCTGGACCCCCGGGACAGGGGTTGGCAATGAGCAGTTCTTC.

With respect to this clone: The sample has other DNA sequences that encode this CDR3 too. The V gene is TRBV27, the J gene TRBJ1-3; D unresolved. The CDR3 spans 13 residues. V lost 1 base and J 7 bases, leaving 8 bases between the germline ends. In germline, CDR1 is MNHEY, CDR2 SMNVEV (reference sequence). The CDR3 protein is CASSLLPGNTIYF. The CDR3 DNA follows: TGTGCCAGCAGTTTATTGCCGGGGAACACCATATATTTT.

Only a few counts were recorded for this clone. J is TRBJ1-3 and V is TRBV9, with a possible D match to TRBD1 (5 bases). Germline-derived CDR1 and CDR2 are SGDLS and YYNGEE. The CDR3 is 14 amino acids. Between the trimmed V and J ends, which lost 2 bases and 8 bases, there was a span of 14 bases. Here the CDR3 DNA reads TGTGCCAGCAGCGTGGCGGGGCCCAGGGACACCATATATTTT. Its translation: CASSVAGPRDTIYF.

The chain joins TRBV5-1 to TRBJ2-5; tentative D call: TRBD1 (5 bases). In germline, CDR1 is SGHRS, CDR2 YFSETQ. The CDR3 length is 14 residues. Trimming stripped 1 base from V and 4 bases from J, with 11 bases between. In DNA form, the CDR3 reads TGCGCCAGCAGCTTGTCGATCCAGGGAGAGACCCAGTACTTC. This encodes CASSLSIQGETQYF.

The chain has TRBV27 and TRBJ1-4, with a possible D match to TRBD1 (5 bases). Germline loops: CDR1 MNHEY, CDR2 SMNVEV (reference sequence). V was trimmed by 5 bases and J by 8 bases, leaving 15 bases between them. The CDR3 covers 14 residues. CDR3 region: CASSPTTRGEKLFF. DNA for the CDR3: TGTGCCAGCAGTCCGACGACCCGGGGGGAAAAACTGTTTTTT.

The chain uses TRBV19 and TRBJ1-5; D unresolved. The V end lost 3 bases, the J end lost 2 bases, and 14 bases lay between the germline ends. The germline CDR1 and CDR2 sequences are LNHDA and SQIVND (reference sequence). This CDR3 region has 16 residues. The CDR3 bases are TGTGCCAGTAGTATTTCCCCCGGGGTTGGCAATCAGCCCCAGCATTTT. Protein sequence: CASSISPGVGNQPQHF.

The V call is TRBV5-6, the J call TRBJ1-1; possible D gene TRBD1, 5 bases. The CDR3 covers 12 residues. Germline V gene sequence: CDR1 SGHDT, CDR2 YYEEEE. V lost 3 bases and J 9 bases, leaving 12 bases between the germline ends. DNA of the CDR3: TGTGCCAGCAGCTCAGGCGGGGGAAAAGCTTTCTTT. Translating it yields CASSSGGGKAFF.

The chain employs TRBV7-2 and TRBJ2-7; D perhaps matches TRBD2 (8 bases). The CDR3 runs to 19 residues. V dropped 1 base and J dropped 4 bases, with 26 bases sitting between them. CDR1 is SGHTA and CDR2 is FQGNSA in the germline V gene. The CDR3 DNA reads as TGTGCCAGCAGCTTAGAGGTAGGGGGCGGCCTAGCGGGTTTATACGAGCAGTACTTC. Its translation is CASSLEVGGGLAGLYEQYF.

CDR3 bases: TGTGCCAGCAGTCCTTGGGCGGGAAACACCATATATTTT. This codes for CASSPWAGNTIYF. This chain connects TRBV25-1 to TRBJ1-3; D gene unclear. The germline V gene has CDR1 MGHDK and CDR2 SYGVNS. The CDR3 loop spans 13 amino acids. The V end lost 5 bases, the J end lost 4 bases, and 9 bases lay between the germline ends.

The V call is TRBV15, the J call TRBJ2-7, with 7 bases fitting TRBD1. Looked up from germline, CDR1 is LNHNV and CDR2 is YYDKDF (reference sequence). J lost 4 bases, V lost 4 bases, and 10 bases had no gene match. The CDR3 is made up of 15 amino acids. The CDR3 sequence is CATSKSGTVFYEQYF. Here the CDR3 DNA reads TGTGCCACCAGCAAATCCGGGACAGTATTTTACGAGCAGTACTTC.

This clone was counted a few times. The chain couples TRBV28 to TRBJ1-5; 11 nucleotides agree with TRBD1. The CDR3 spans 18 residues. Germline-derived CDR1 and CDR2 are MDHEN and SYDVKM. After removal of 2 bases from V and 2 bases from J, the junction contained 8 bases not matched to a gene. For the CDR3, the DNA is TGTGCCAGCAGTTTAGCGGGGACAGGGGGTTGGGGCAATCAGCCCCAGCATTTT. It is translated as CASSLAGTGGWGNQPQHF.

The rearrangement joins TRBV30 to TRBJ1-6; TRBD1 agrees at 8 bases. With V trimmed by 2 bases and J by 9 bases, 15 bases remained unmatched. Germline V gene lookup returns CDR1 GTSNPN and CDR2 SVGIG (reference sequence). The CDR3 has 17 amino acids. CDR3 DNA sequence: TGTGCCTGGAGTTTCAGGACAGGGTTTGTTCGCGGTTCACCCCTCCACTTT. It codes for CAWSFRTGFVRGSPLHF.

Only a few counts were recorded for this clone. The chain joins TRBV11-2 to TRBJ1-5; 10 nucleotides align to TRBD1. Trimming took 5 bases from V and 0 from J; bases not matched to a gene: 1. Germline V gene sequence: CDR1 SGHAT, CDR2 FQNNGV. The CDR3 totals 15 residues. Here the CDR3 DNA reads TGTGCCAGCAGCCGGGACAGGGGTAGCAATCAGCCCCAGCATTTT. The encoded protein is CASSRDRGSNQPQHF.

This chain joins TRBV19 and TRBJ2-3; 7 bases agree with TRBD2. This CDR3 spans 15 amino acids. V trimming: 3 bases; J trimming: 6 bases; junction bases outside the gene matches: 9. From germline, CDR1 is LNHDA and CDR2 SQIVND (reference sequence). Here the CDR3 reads CASSMGSGPQDTQYF. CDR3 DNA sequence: TGTGCCAGTAGTATGGGTAGCGGGCCCCAGGATACGCAGTATTTT.

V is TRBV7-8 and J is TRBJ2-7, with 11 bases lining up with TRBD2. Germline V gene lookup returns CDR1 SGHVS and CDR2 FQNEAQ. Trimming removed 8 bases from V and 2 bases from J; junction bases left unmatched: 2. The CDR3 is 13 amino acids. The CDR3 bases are TGTGCCAGCGGACTAGCGGGTACCTACGAGCAGTACTTC. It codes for CASGLAGTYEQYF.

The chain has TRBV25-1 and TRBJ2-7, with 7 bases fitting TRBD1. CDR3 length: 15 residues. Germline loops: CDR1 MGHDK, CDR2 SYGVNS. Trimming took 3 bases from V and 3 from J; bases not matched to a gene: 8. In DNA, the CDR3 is TGTGCCAGCAGTGATTGGGGACAGAAAAGCTACGAGCAGTACTTC. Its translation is CASSDWGQKSYEQYF.

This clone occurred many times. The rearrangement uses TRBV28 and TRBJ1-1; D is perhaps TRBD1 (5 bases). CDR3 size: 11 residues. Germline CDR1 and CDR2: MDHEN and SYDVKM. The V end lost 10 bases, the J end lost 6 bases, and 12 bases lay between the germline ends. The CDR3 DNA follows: TGTGCCACAAGGGGCCGACCTGAAGCTTTCTTT. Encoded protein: CATRGRPEAFF.